Sequencing of this TCR beta chain was carried out in a study of T cells after yellow fever vaccination. Study conclusions and caveats: FACS-sorted repertoires might harbor abundant contaminating clonotypes from the bulk population.

This clonotype was counted a few times. No antigen is known for it. TCRdb re-called the 5' RACE reads with MiXCR, one entry per CDR3 protein. This sample has approximately 330,000 distinct CDR3 sequences, with roughly an eighth found just once. The CDR3 covers 13 residues. Germline lookup yields CDR1 LGHNA and CDR2 YSLEER. V was clipped by 1 base and J by 3 bases, with 3 bases between them. The sample here was CD4+ T cells sorted from PBMCs, taken 15 days after the yellow fever booster vaccination. The receptor's source is a man aged 18 to 30 who received the YFV17D yellow fever vaccine. V and J are TRBV4-3 and TRBJ2-2; no firm D call. CDR3 bases: TGCGCCAGCAGCCAAGCCGACACCGGGGAGCTGTTTTTT. It translates to CASSQADTGELFF.